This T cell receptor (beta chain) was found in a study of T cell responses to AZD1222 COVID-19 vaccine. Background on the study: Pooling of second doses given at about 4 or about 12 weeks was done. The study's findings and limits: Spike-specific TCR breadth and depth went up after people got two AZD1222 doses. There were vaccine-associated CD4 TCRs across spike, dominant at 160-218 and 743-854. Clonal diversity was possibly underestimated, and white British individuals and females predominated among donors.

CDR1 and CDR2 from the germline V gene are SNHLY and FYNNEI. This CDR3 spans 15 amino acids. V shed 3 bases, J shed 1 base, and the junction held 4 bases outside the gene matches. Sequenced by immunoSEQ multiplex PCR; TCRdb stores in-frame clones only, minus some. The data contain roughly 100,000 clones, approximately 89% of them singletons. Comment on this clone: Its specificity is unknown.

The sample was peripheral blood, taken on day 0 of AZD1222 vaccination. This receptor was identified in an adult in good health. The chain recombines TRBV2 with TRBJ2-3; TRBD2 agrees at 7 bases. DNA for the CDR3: TGTGCCAGCAGTGATACTAGCGTTCGCACAGATACGCAGTATTTT. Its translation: CASSDTSVRTDTQYF. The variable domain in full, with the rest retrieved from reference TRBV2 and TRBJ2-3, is EPEVTQTPSHQVTQMGQEVILRCVPISNHLYFYWYRQILGQKVEFLVSFYNNEISEKSEIFDDQFSVERPDGSNFTLKIRSTKLEDSAMYFCASSDTSVRTDTQYFGPGTRLTVL.